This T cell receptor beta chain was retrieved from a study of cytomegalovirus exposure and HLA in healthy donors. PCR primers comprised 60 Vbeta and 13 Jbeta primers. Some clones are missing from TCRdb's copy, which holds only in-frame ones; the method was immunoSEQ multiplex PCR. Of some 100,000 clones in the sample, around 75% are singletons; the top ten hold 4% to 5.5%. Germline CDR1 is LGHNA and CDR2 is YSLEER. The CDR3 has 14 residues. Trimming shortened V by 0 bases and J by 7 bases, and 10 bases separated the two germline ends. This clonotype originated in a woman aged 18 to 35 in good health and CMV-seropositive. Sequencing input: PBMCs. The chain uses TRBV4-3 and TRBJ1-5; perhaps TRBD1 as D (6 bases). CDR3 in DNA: TGCGCCAGCAGCCAAGATCAGGGGAACCAGCCCCAGCATTTT. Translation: CASSQDQGNQPQHF.